One T cell receptor beta chain is described in this entry. These data are taken from a study of technical replicates of blood from a few donors. There are 14 residues in the CDR3. V was cut by 7 bases and J by 2 bases, with 14 bases left in between. Per germline, CDR1 MDHEN and CDR2 SYDVKM. TCRdb's table, derived via immunoSEQ multiplex PCR, lists solely in-frame clones and lacks some. This table holds 13,000 to 15,000 clones, 80% to 85% found once. The rearrangement joins TRBV28 to TRBJ2-5; possible D gene TRBD1, 5 bases. Sequencing input: PBMCs. This TCR derives from a human donor in good health. In DNA, the CDR3 is TGTGCCAGCACGATGACAGCAGTTCAAGAGACCCAGTACTTC. It codes for CASTMTAVQETQYF.